A single T cell receptor (beta chain) is shown here with its context. Antigen specificity is unknown. This CDR3 comprises 15 residues. V shed 3 bases and J 7 bases; nucleotides not matched to a gene: 4. Germline loops: CDR1 KGHSH, CDR2 LQKENI. Researchers partitioned CD4+ cells into CD45RA+ naive and CD45RA-negative memory subsets. These data originate in a study of shared clonotypes between healthy human individuals. Study results and limitations: Across subsets, estimated richness was generally greater for naive than for memory populations. What rarefaction showed was incomplete sorted-subset sequencing despite large depth. A reduction in generation probabilities was seen for non-shared clonotypes relative to those shared by all four donors.

TCRdb keeps only in-frame clones here, not all; method: immunoSEQ multiplex PCR. The repertoire has about 1 million clones, around four fifths of them found once; the top ten carry roughly 1.4%. Sequenced input: memory CD4+ T cells sorted from blood. Subset of the sample: CD45RA-negative fraction. The receptor's source is a man younger than 35 in good health. This chain links TRBV18 with TRBJ2-1, with 12 bases aligning to TRBD2. Here the CDR3 DNA reads TGTGCCAGCTCACCGACTAGCGGGGGTCGGAATGAGCAGTTCTTC. Protein product: CASSPTSGGRNEQFF.